The 27 T cell receptor beta chains reported below all come from one sample, sequenced in a study of T-cell memory formation after mild COVID-19. TCRdb re-called the 5' RACE reads with MiXCR, one entry per CDR3 protein. The repertoire includes tens of thousands of distinct CDR3 sequences, approximately 23% of them detected once, and under 45% sits in the top ten. Sequenced: PBMCs or a T cell subset sorted from them (not recorded which). These TCRs come from a man younger than 35 who had mild COVID-19 (a few samples of this study predate the infection). Cell type and time point are not known.

The chain carries TRBV29-1 and TRBJ2-2; TRBD2 matches at 13 bases. Germline V gene lookup returns CDR1 SQVTM and CDR2 ANQGSEA. Unmatched junction bases numbered 4, after V lost 7 bases and J lost 2 bases. The CDR3 runs 15 residues. CDR3 bases: TGCAGCGCCGGACTAGCGGGGGTAAACACCGGGGAGCTGTTTTTT. Protein product: CSAGLAGVNTGELFF.

This clonotype was detected many times. The chain couples TRBV9 to TRBJ2-5, with 7 bases fitting TRBD2. Germline loops: CDR1 SGDLS, CDR2 YYNGEE. The CDR3 contains 13 residues. V lost 4 bases, J lost 5 bases, and 5 bases stayed unmatched. The CDR3 DNA reads as TGTGCCAGCAGCAAGGACGGGGGGGAGACCCAGTACTTC. It specifies CASSKDGGETQYF.

This clonotype was seen ten or more times. This chain uses TRBV3-1 with TRBJ2-2, with unresolved D. The germline V and J ends were trimmed by 2 bases and 0 bases, with 10 bases remaining between them. The CDR3 sequence is 16 residues long. In germline, CDR1 is LGHDT, CDR2 YNNKEL (reference sequence). CDR3 region: CASSQSSDANTGELFF. CDR3 nucleotide sequence: TGTGCCAGCAGCCAATCAAGTGACGCGAACACCGGGGAGCTGTTTTTT.

This clonotype has only a few counts. This chain links TRBV29-1 with TRBJ1-2; D gene uncertain. The CDR3 has 13 amino acids. V lost 4 bases, J lost 3 bases, and 12 bases lay in between. Germline V CDR1 and CDR2: SQVTM, ANQGSEA. CDR3 in amino acids: CSVVAPGYYGYTF. The CDR3 coding sequence is TGCAGCGTTGTCGCTCCGGGATACTATGGCTACACCTTC.

This clonotype has only a few counts. V is TRBV7-2 and J is TRBJ2-1; D is uncertain. CDR1 SGHTA and CDR2 FQGNSA come from the germline V gene. This CDR3 spans 15 amino acids. V gave up 4 bases and J gave up 0 bases, with 10 bases separating them. CDR3 coding DNA: TGTGCCAGCAGCTGGGATATATCCTCCTACAATGAGCAGTTCTTC. Translating gives CASSWDISSYNEQFF.

This clonotype was counted only a few times. The V call is TRBV4-1, the J call TRBJ2-1, with 9 bases fitting TRBD1. The CDR3 is 16 residues long. Trimming took 2 bases from V and 5 from J; bases not matched to a gene: 7. Germline V gene sequence: CDR1 MGHRA, CDR2 YSYEKL. CDR3 loop: CASSQLDRGGNNEQFF. The CDR3 DNA is TGCGCCAGCAGCCAATTGGACAGGGGAGGGAACAATGAGCAGTTCTTC.

In this sample, this clonotype turned up a few times. This rearrangement joins TRBV10-3 to TRBJ2-7; TRBD2 matches 12 bases. Germline CDR1 and CDR2: ENHRY and SYGVKD. This CDR3 is 14 amino acids long. J was trimmed by 3 bases and V by 10 bases; bases with no gene match: 7. DNA of the CDR3: TGTGCCACCTCGACTAGCGGGGGAGGCTACGAGCAGTACTTC. Amino acid sequence: CATSTSGGGYEQYF.

The chain carries TRBV6-4 and TRBJ2-1; D is possibly TRBD1 (5 bases). This CDR3 comprises 14 residues. Trimming removed 5 bases at V and 5 bases at J, with 13 bases between. Germline V gene data show CDR1 as MRHNA and CDR2 as SNTAGT. Here the CDR3 DNA reads TGTGCCAGCAGTCCGGACACCCCGCACAATGAGCAGTTCTTC. Residues: CASSPDTPHNEQFF.

The chain joins TRBV7-9 to TRBJ1-4, with a weak D call TRBD1 (5 bases). The CDR3 is 15 amino acids. Germline V gene lookup returns CDR1 SEHNR and CDR2 FQNEAQ (reference sequence). V dropped 4 bases and J dropped 6 bases, with 15 bases sitting between them. The CDR3 nucleotides are TGTGCCAGCAGCTATACGGGGGTTGGTGATGAAAAACTGTTTTTT. Translating it yields CASSYTGVGDEKLFF.

This clonotype was picked up a small number of times. J is TRBJ2-7 and V is TRBV27, with a weak D call TRBD1 (8 bases). Germline lookup yields CDR1 MNHEY and CDR2 SMNVEV (reference sequence). V shed 8 bases and J shed 0 bases, with 17 bases lying between them. The CDR3 consists of 15 residues. The CDR3: CASAGQGGSSYEQYF. The DNA of the CDR3 is TGTGCCAGCGCCGGACAGGGAGGGAGCTCCTACGAGCAGTACTTC.

The chain links TRBV6-2 or TRBV6-3 to TRBJ2-6; no reliable D call. The CDR3 is made up of 15 amino acids. Trimming pared 8 bases from V and 0 bases from J, leaving 11 bases between. Germline V gene lookup returns CDR1 MNHEY and CDR2 SVGEGT. CDR3 nucleotide sequence: TGTGCCAGCGGCCAAGCCTTCTCTGGGGCCAACGTCCTGACTTTC. Its translation is CASGQAFSGANVLTF.

There are a few counts of this clonotype. This chain links TRBV20-1 with TRBJ1-2, with a possible D match to TRBD1 (5 bases). From germline, CDR1 is DFQATT and CDR2 SNEGSKA (reference sequence). V lost 0 bases to trimming and J lost 6 bases, with 14 bases between them. CDR3 length: 14 amino acids. CDR3 sequence (DNA): TGCAGTGCTAGAGAGGGGCAGGGACGAAATGGCTACACCTTC. Translation gives CSAREGQGRNGYTF.

This clonotype came up a few times. The J gene is TRBJ1-5, the V gene TRBV7-9; D gene uncertain. Trimming shortened V by 1 base and J by 1 base, and 5 bases separated the two germline ends. The CDR3 extends over 14 amino acids. Germline V lookup: CDR1 SEHNR, CDR2 FQNEAQ (reference sequence). DNA of the CDR3: TGTGCCAGCAGCTTAGTGGACAGCAATCAGCCCCAGCATTTT. Protein product: CASSLVDSNQPQHF.

In this sample, this clonotype turned up a few times. The chain carries TRBV7-2 and TRBJ1-6, with D perhaps TRBD1 (5 bases). Trimming removed 3 bases at V and 7 bases at J, with 19 bases between. CDR3 length: 17 residues. CDR1 and CDR2 from the germline V gene are SGHTA and FQGNSA. The chain's CDR3 is CASSLGGPVMINSPLHF. The CDR3 region has the DNA TGTGCCAGCAGCTTGGGGGGTCCGGTCATGATAAATTCACCCCTCCACTTT.

The rearrangement uses TRBV4-1 and TRBJ1-2; 11 nucleotides align to TRBD1. CDR1 and CDR2 from the germline V gene are MGHRA and YSYEKL. Trimming removed 4 bases from V and 7 bases from J; junction bases left unmatched: 5. This CDR3 is 14 amino acids long. CDR3 loop: CASSRGQGAGGYTF. The CDR3, as DNA: TGCGCCAGCAGCCGTGGACAGGGGGCGGGTGGCTACACCTTC.

V gene TRBV7-3 combines with J gene TRBJ2-3; a possible D gene is TRBD1 (6 bases). Germline assignment: CDR1 SGHTA and CDR2 FQGTGA. V dropped 5 bases and J dropped 2 bases, with 11 bases sitting between them. The CDR3 consists of 14 residues. The CDR3, as DNA: TGTGCCAGCAGCCTACAGGGCGACACAGATACGCAGTATTTT. Protein: CASSLQGDTDTQYF. Supplemented by reference TRBV7-3 and TRBJ2-3, the full variable domain reads GAGVSQTPSNKVTEKGKYVELRCDPISGHTALYWYRQSLGQGPEFLIYFQGTGAADDSGLPNDRFFAVRPEGSVSTLKIQRTERGDSAVYLCASSLQGDTDTQYFGPGTRLTVL.

The rearrangement joins TRBV29-1 to TRBJ2-5; the D is unclear. V was trimmed by 2 bases and J by 5 bases, leaving 15 bases between them. Germline assignment: CDR1 SQVTM and CDR2 ANQGSEA. This CDR3 is 14 amino acids long. The CDR3 nucleotides read TGCAGCGTTGAAAGGGCAGCGCTGGAGGAGACCCAGTACTTC. Translated, it gives CSVERAALEETQYF. Together with reference TRBV29-1 and TRBJ2-5, the CDR3 gives the full variable domain: SAVISQKPSRDICQRGTSLTIQCQVDSQVTMMFWYRQQPGQSLTLIATANQGSEATYESGFVIDKFPISRPNLTFSTLTVSNMSPEDSSIYLCSVERAALEETQYFGPGTRLLVL.

The CDR3 nucleotides read TGTGCCAGCACCCCGGGAGGCAGGGGCAGGGCCACCTTC. Protein: CASTPGGRGRATF. This chain joins TRBV12-3 or TRBV12-4 and TRBJ1-2; D might be TRBD1 (6 bases). This CDR3 spans 13 amino acids. V was pared by 7 bases and J by 13 bases, with 22 bases between.

The table lists this clonotype with a few counts. The chain carries TRBV5-1 and TRBJ2-5; 11 bases match TRBD2. CDR3 length: 16 residues. Germline trimming cut 9 bases from V and 0 bases from J; bases unmatched to any gene: 10. From germline, CDR1 is SGHRS and CDR2 YFSETQ. CDR3 amino acids: CATRLAGTQYQETQYF. CDR3 bases: TGCGCCACCAGACTAGCGGGAACCCAGTACCAAGAGACCCAGTACTTC.

In its sample, this clonotype was seen a few times. The J gene is TRBJ2-7, the V gene TRBV4-2; no reliable D call. Germline V gene lookup returns CDR1 LGHNA and CDR2 YNFKEQ. The CDR3 contains 13 residues. V gave up 0 bases and J gave up 4 bases, with 7 bases separating them. Here the CDR3 reads CASSQEGYYEQYF. The CDR3 nucleotides are TGTGCCAGCAGCCAAGAAGGGTATTACGAGCAGTACTTC.

This clonotype was observed a handful of times. V gene TRBV20-1 combines with J gene TRBJ2-7; D remains unclear. The CDR3 loop spans 13 amino acids. Germline V lookup: CDR1 DFQATT, CDR2 SNEGSKA (reference sequence). V was trimmed by 3 bases and J by 0 bases, leaving 9 bases between them. The CDR3 sequence: CSASPGNSYEQYF. In DNA form, the CDR3 reads TGCAGTGCTAGCCCTGGTAACTCCTACGAGCAGTACTTC.

The table lists this clonotype with a few counts. The chain combines TRBV12-3 or TRBV12-4 with TRBJ2-7; D is tentatively TRBD1 or TRBD2 (6 bases each). Deletions cut 3 bases from V and 3 bases from J, with 18 bases between. The CDR3 length is 16 residues. DNA of the CDR3: TGTGCCAGCAGTTTGGTCGTGGGGGGCAGCTACTACGAGCAGTACTTC. It translates to CASSLVVGGSYYEQYF.

This clonotype was seen a few times. The chain links TRBV4-1 to TRBJ1-1; D ambiguous. The germline gives CDR1 MGHRA, CDR2 YSYEKL. Trimming cost V 5 bases and J 0 bases, with 13 bases left between them. This CDR3 is 15 amino acids long. The CDR3 DNA reads TGCGCCAGCAGCGCCCGCTCGATCCTGAACACTGAAGCTTTCTTT. Translation: CASSARSILNTEAFF.

The rearrangement links TRBV5-6 to TRBJ2-2, with 7 bases lining up with TRBD1. Germline CDR1 SGHDT, CDR2 YYEEEE. This CDR3 has 16 residues. With V trimmed by 5 bases and J by 3 bases, 10 bases remained unmatched. CDR3 loop: CASSTDRAPHTGELFF. Written as DNA, the CDR3 is TGTGCCAGCAGTACTGACAGGGCCCCCCACACCGGGGAGCTGTTTTTT.

This clonotype was seen a few times. CDR3 sequence: CASSSREGYNEQFF. As DNA, the CDR3 is TGTGCCAGCAGCTCGAGGGAAGGCTACAATGAGCAGTTCTTC. The genes are TRBV7-9 and TRBJ2-1; possibly TRBD2 for D (5 bases). Trimming took off 4 bases at V and 3 bases at J, with 10 bases between the two ends. Looked up from germline, CDR1 is SEHNR and CDR2 is FQNEAQ (reference sequence). The CDR3 runs to 14 residues.

The V gene is TRBV6-5, the J gene TRBJ2-2; 7 bases fit TRBD1. Germline CDR1 MNHEY, CDR2 SVGAGI. This CDR3 region has 14 residues. V dropped 3 bases and J dropped 5; count of bases not matched to a gene: 3. The CDR3 loop is CASSYKGQTGELFF. CDR3 nucleotide sequence: TGTGCCAGCAGTTATAAGGGACAGACCGGGGAGCTGTTTTTT.

CDR3: CASSSGRSYEQYV. The CDR3 nucleotides read TGTGCCAGCAGCTCAGGGCGCTCCTACGAGCAGTACGTC. The chain couples TRBV9 to TRBJ2-7; TRBD1 might be the D (5 bases). The germline CDR1 and CDR2 sequences are SGDLS and YYNGEE. Trimming took off 4 bases at V and 0 bases at J, with 8 bases between the two ends. This CDR3 is 13 amino acids long.